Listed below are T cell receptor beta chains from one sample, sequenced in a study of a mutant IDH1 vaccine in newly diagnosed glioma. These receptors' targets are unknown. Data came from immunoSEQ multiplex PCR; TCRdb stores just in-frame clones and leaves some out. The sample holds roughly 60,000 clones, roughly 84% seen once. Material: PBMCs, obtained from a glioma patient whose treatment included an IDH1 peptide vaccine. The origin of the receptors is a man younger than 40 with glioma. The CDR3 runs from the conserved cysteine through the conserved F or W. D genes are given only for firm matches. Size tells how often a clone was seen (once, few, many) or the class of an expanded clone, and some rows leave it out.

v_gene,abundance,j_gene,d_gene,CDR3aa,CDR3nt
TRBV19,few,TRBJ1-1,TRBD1,CASSPSQGGSEAFF,TGTGCCAGTAGTCCTAGCCAGGGGGGCTCTGAAGCTTTCTTT
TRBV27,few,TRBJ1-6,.,CASSFYGVNSPLHF,TGTGCCAGCAGTTTTTACGGGGTTAATTCACCCCTCCACTTT
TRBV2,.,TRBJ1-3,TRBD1,CASSAQGAGGNTIYF,TGTGCCAGCAGTGCCCAGGGGGCGGGCGGAAACACCATATATTTT
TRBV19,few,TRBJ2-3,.,CASSTYSLDTQYF,TGTGCCAGTAGTACCTACAGTTTGGATACGCAGTATTTT
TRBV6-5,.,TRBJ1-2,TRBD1,CASSWRDRGIYGYTF,TGTGCCAGCAGTTGGAGGGACAGGGGCATCTATGGCTACACCTTC
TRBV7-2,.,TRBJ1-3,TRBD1,CASSVQGASGNTIYF,TGTGCCAGCAGCGTACAGGGGGCCAGTGGAAACACCATATATTTT
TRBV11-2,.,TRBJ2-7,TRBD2,CASSQTQRGLGYEQYF,TGTGCCAGCAGCCAAACCCAGCGGGGACTCGGCTACGAGCAGTACTTC
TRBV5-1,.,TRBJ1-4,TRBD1,CASSLGNRGANEKLFF,TGCGCCAGCAGCTTGGGGAACAGGGGGGCTAATGAAAAACTGTTTTTT
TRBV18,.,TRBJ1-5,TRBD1,CASSSQGDQPQHF,TGTGCCAGCTCATCACAGGGGGATCAGCCCCAGCATTTT
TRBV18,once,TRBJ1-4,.,CASSGSRNEKLFF,TGTGCCAGCTCAGGCTCCCGTAATGAAAAACTGTTTTTT
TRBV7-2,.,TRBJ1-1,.,CASSRDSSNTEAFF,TGTGCCAGCAGCCGCGACAGCTCCAACACTGAAGCTTTCTTT
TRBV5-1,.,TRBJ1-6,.,CASSLGSYNHF,TGCGCCAGCAGCTTGGGTAGTTATAACCACTTT
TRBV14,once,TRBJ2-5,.,CASSHLAAYQETQYF,TGTGCCAGCAGCCACTTGGCAGCTTACCAAGAGACCCAGTACTTC
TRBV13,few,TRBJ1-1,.,CASSFEGTEAFF,TGTGCCAGCAGCTTCGAGGGGACTGAAGCTTTCTTT
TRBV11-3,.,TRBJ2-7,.,CASSLRGSYEQYF,TGTGCCAGCAGCTTACGCGGTTCCTACGAGCAGTACTTC
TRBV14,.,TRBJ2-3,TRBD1,CASSQVSGTGGRNTQYF,TGTGCCAGCAGCCAAGTCTCCGGGACAGGGGGCCGGAATACGCAGTATTTT
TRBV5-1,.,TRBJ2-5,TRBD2,CASSNGGARETQYF,TGCGCCAGCAGTAACGGGGGGGCCCGAGAGACCCAGTACTTC
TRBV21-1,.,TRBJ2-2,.,CASSKESGASRTGELFF,TGTGCCAGCAGCAAAGAGTCCGGGGCCAGTAGGACCGGGGAGCTGTTTTTT
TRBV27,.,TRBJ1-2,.,CASSFRQSGGYTF,TGTGCCAGCAGTTTTCGACAGTCGGGCGGCTACACCTTC
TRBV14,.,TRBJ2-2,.,CASSPWTRINTGELFF,TGTGCCAGCAGCCCCTGGACTCGGATTAACACCGGGGAGCTGTTTTTT
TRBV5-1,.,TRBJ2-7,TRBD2,CASSLGGLAESYEQYF,TGCGCCAGCAGCTTGGGGGGACTAGCTGAAAGCTACGAGCAGTACTTC
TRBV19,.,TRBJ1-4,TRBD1,CASSPWTGDEKLFF,TGTGCCAGCAGTCCTTGGACAGGGGATGAAAAACTGTTTTTT
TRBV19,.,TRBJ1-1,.,CASSTTGNTEAFF,TGTGCCAGTAGTACCACCGGGAACACTGAAGCTTTCTTT
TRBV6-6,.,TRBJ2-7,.,CASSGTGQNYEQYF,TGTGCCAGCAGCGGCACAGGGCAGAACTACGAGCAGTACTTC
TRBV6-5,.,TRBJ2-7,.,CASRSSGSRQYF,TGTGCCAGCAGGTCCTCAGGGTCTCGGCAGTACTTC
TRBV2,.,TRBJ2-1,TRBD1,CASSELGPGQGYHNEQFF,TGTGCCAGCAGTGAACTTGGCCCGGGACAGGGATATCACAATGAGCAGTTCTTC
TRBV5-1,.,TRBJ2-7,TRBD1,CASSFGTGDSYEQYF,TGCGCCAGCAGCTTCGGGACAGGGGACTCCTACGAGCAGTACTTC
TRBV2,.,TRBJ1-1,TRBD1,CATRQGEIAEAFF,TGTGCCACCAGACAGGGGGAGATCGCTGAAGCTTTCTTT
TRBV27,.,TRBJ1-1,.,CASSDRENTEAFF,TGTGCCAGCAGTGATAGGGAGAACACTGAAGCTTTCTTT
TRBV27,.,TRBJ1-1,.,CASSGPLNTEAFF,TGTGCCAGCAGTGGACCTTTGAACACTGAAGCTTTCTTT
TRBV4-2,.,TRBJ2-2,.,CASSQDIWGVLFF,TGTGCCAGCAGCCAAGATATCTGGGGTGTGCTGTTTTTT
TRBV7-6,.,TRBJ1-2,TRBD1,CASSLDDRGGAYGYTF,TGTGCCAGCAGCTTAGATGACAGGGGGGGGGCCTATGGCTACACCTTC
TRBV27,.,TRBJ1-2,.,CASSLHADNYGYTF,TGTGCCAGCAGTCTCCACGCGGATAACTATGGCTACACCTTC
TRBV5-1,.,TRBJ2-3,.,CASSLDGGQADTQYF,TGCGCCAGCAGCTTGGACGGGGGGCAGGCAGATACGCAGTATTTT
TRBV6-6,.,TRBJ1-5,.,CASTTVINQPQHF,TGTGCCAGCACTACAGTAATCAATCAGCCCCAGCATTTT
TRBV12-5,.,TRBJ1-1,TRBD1,CASGDQGGVTEAFF,TGTGCTAGTGGAGACCAGGGGGGGGTCACTGAAGCTTTCTTT
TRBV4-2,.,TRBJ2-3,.,CASSQGGGTDTQYF,TGTGCCAGCAGCCAAGGAGGGGGCACAGATACGCAGTATTTT
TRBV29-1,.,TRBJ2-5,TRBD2,CSSIGGKAQETQYF,TGCAGCTCGATCGGGGGGAAAGCCCAAGAGACCCAGTACTTC
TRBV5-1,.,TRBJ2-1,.,CASSLEVAIYNEQFF,TGCGCCAGCAGCTTGGAGGTAGCTATCTACAATGAGCAGTTCTTC
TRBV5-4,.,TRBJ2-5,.,CASSLTGRLETQYF,TGTGCCAGCAGCTTGACAGGGCGATTGGAGACCCAGTACTTC
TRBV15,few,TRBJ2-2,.,CATRGELNTGELFF,TGTGCCACCAGAGGAGAGCTGAACACCGGGGAGCTGTTTTTT
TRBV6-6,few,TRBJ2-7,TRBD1,CASSLTGDEQYF,TGTGCCAGCAGCCTAACAGGGGACGAGCAGTACTTC
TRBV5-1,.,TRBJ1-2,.,CASSLEGQGRMDTF,TGCGCCAGCAGCTTGGAGGGCCAGGGGCGCATGGACACCTTC
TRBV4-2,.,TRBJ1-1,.,CASSPRREQGEAFF,TGTGCCAGCAGCCCGCGACGGGAACAGGGTGAAGCTTTCTTT
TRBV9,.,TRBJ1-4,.,CASSVGFGGSNEKLFF,TGTGCCAGCAGCGTAGGGTTTGGGGGGTCTAATGAAAAACTGTTTTTT
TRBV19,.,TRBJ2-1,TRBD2,CASSKRLAGDYNEQFF,TGTGCCAGTAGTAAACGACTAGCGGGGGACTACAATGAGCAGTTCTTC
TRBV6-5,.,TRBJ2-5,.,CASSYDRPSQETQYF,TGTGCCAGCAGTTACGATCGACCTTCACAAGAGACCCAGTACTTC
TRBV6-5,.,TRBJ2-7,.,CASSYRDGAYEQYF,TGTGCCAGCAGTTACCGGGACGGAGCCTACGAGCAGTACTTC
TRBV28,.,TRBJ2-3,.,CASRDVGTQYF,TGTGCCAGCAGGGATGTGGGAACGCAGTATTTT
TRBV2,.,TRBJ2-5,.,CASSDETQYF,TGTGCCAGCAGTGACGAGACCCAGTACTTC
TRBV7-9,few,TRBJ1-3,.,CASSPISGLSGNTIYF,TGTGCCAGCAGCCCTATATCGGGGCTCTCTGGAAACACCATATATTTT
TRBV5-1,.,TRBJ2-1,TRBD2,CASSTGLAGPLKVNEQFF,TGCGCCAGCAGCACGGGACTAGCGGGGCCCTTAAAGGTGAATGAGCAGTTCTTC
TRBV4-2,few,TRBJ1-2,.,CASSQERQNYGYTF,TGTGCCAGCAGCCAAGAGCGACAGAACTATGGCTACACCTTC
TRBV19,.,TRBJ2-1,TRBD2,CASSIDSIAGGPNEQFF,TGTGCCAGTAGTATAGACTCCATAGCGGGGGGACCCAATGAGCAGTTCTTC